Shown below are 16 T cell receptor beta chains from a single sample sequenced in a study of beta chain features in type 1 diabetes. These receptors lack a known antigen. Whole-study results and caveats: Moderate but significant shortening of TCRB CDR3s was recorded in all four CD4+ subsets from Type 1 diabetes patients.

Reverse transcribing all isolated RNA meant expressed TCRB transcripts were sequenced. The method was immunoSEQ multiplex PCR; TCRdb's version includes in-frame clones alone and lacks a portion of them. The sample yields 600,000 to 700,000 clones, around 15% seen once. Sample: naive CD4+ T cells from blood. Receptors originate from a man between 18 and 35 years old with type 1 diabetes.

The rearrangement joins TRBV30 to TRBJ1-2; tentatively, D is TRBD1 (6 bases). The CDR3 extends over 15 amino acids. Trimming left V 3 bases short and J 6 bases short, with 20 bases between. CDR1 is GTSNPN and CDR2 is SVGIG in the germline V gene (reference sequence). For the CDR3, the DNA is TGTGCCTGGAGCGGCAAGGCAGGGGCTCGGAATGGCTACACCTTC. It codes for CAWSGKAGARNGYTF.

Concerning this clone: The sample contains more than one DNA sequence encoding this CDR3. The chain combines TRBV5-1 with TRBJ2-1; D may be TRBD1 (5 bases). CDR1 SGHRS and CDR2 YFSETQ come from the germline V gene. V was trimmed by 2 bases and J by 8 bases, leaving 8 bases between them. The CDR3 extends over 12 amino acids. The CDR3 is CASSFQGDEQFF. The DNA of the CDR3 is TGCGCCAGCAGCTTCCAGGGTGATGAGCAGTTCTTC.

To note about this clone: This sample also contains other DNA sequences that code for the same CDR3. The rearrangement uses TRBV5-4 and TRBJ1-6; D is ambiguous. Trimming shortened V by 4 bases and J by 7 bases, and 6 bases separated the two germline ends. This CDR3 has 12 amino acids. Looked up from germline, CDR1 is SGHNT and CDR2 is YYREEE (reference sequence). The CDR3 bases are TGTGCCAGCAGCCCGTTGAATTCACCCCTCCACTTT. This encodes CASSPLNSPLHF.

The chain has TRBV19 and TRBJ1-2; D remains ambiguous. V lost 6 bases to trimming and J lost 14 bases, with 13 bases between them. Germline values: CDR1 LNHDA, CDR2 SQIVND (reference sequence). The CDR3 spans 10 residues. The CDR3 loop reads CASSSGRLTF. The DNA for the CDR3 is TGTGCCAGTAGCTCCGGGCGTCTAACCTTC.

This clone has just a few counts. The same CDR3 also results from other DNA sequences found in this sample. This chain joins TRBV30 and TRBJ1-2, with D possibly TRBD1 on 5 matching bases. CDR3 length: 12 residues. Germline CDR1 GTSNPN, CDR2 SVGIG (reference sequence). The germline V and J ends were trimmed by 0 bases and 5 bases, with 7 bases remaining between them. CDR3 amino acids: CAWSVTGYGYTF. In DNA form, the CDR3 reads TGTGCCTGGAGTGTAACAGGATATGGCTACACCTTC.

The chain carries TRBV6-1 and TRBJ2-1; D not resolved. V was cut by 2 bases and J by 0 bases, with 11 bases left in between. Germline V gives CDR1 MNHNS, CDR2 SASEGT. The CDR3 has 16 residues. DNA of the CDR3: TGTGCCAGCAGTGAATTGGGCCCTTCCTCCTACAATGAGCAGTTCTTC. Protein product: CASSELGPSSYNEQFF.

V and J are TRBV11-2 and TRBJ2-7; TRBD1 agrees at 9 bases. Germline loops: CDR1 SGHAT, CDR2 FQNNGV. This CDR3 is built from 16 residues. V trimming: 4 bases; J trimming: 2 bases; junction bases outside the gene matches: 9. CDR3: CASSYTGQGRAYEQYF. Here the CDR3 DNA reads TGTGCCAGCAGCTACACCGGACAGGGGAGAGCCTACGAGCAGTACTTC.

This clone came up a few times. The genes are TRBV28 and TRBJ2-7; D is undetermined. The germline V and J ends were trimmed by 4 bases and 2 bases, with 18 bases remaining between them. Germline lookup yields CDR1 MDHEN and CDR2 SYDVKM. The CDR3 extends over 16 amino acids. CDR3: CASSSNPTGRAYEQYF. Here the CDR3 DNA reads TGTGCCAGCAGTTCTAACCCTACGGGCCGGGCCTACGAGCAGTACTTC.

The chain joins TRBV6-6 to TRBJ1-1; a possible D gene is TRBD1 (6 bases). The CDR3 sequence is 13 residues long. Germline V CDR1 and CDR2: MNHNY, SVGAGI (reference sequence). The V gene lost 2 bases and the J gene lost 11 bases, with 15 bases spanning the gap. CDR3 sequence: CASSYASGVLAFF. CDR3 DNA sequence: TGTGCCAGCAGTTACGCCTCAGGGGTCTTGGCTTTCTTT.

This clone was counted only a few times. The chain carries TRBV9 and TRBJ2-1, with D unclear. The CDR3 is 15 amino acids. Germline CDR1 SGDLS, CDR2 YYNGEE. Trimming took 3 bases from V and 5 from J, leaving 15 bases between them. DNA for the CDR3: TGTGCCAGCAGCGCGAAATCCGGACCCCACAATGAGCAGTTCTTC. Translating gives CASSAKSGPHNEQFF.

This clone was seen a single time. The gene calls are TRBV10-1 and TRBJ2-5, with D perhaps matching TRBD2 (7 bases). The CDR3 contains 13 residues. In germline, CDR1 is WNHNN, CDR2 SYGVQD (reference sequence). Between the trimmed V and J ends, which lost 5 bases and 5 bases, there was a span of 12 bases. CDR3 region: CASSRGAWETQYF. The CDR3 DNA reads TGCGCCAGCAGTCGGGGGGCCTGGGAGACCCAGTACTTC.

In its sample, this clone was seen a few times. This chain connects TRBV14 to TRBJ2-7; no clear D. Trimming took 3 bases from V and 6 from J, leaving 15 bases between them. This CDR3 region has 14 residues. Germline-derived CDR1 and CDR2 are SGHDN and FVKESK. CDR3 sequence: CASSQVRSTSEQYF. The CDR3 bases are TGTGCCAGCAGCCAGGTTCGGAGCACAAGCGAGCAGTACTTC.

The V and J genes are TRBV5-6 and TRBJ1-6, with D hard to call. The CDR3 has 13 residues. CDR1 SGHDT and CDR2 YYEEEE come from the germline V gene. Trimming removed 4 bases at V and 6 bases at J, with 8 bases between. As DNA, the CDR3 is TGTGCCAGCAGCGGTCAGACTAATTCACCCCTCCACTTT. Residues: CASSGQTNSPLHF.

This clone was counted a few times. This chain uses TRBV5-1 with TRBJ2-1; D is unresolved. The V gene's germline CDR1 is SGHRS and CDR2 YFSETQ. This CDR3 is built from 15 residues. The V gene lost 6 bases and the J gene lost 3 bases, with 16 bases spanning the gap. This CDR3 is CASTRLSRNYNEQFF. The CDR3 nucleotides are TGCGCCAGCACCCGGCTCTCCCGAAACTACAATGAGCAGTTCTTC.

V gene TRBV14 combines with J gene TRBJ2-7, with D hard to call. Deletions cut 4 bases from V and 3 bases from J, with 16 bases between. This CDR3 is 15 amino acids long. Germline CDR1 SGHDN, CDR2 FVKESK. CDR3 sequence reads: CASSPQPDVLYEQYF. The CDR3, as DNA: TGTGCCAGCAGCCCCCAACCCGACGTCCTCTACGAGCAGTACTTC.

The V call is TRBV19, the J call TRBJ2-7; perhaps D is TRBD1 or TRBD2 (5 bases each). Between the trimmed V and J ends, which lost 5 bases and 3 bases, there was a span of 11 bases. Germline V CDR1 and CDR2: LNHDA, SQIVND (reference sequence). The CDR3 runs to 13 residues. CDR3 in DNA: TGTGCCAGTAGTCGGGACCCGAACTACGAGCAGTACTTC. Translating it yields CASSRDPNYEQYF. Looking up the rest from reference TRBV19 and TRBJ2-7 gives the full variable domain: DGGITQSPKYLFRKEGQNVTLSCEQNLNHDAMYWYRQDPGQGLRLIYYSQIVNDFQKGDIAEGYSVSREKKESFPLTVTSAQKNPTAFYLCASSRDPNYEQYFGPGTRLTVT.